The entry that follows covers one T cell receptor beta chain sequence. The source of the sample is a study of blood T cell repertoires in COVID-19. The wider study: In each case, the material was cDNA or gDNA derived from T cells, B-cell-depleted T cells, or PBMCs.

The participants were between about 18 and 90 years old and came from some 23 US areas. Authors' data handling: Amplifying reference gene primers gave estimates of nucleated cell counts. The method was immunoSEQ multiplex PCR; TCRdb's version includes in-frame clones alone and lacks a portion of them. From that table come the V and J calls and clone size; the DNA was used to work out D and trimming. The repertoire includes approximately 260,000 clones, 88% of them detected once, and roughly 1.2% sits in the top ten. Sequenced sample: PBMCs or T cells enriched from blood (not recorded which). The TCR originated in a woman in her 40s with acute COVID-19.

CDR3 loop: CASSESTGSHEAFF. CDR3 DNA: TGTGCCAGCAGTGAATCGACAGGGAGTCATGAAGCTTTCTTT. The V call is TRBV2, the J call TRBJ1-1; 7 nucleotides align to TRBD1. The CDR3 length is 14 residues. The trim removed 2 bases at V and 7 bases at J, leaving 7 bases unmatched. In germline, CDR1 is SNHLY, CDR2 FYNNEI. The full variable domain, its missing parts supplied by reference TRBV2 and TRBJ1-1, is EPEVTQTPSHQVTQMGQEVILRCVPISNHLYFYWYRQILGQKVEFLVSFYNNEISEKSEIFDDQFSVERPDGSNFTLKIRSTKLEDSAMYFCASSESTGSHEAFFGQGTRLTVV.